The 25 T cell receptor beta chains reported below all come from one sample, sequenced in a study of cytomegalovirus exposure and HLA in healthy donors. The PCR contained 60 Vbeta and 13 Jbeta primers. Sequencing was performed with immunoSEQ multiplex PCR; in TCRdb, only in-frame clones are kept and a portion is missing. The sample lists around 91,000 clones; 70% to 85% were seen once. Sequenced sample: PBMCs. These receptors were taken from a man in his late teens or twenties in good health and CMV-seronegative.

The chain has TRBV9 and TRBJ2-2; D not resolved. Trimming left V 0 bases short and J 7 bases short, with 7 bases between. Germline lookup yields CDR1 SGDLS and CDR2 YYNGEE. CDR3 size: 13 residues. The CDR3 protein is CASSVVLGGELFF. CDR3 in DNA: TGTGCCAGCAGCGTAGTACTCGGCGGGGAGCTGTTTTTT.

This chain links TRBV29-1 with TRBJ1-1; 10 bases agree with TRBD1. The V segment lost 8 bases and the J segment 1 base; nucleotides outside the gene matches: 4. Germline V CDR1 and CDR2: SQVTM, ANQGSEA. The CDR3 runs to 13 residues. CDR3 in DNA: TGCAGCATTCGGACAGGGGGGAACACTGAAGCTTTCTTT. Protein: CSIRTGGNTEAFF.

CDR3 nucleotide sequence: TGTGCCAGCAGTAACCCTCGGACAGGGAACTATGGCTACACCTTC. This codes for CASSNPRTGNYGYTF. J is TRBJ1-2 and V is TRBV6-6, with 8 positions matching TRBD1. Trimming removed 5 bases from V and 2 bases from J; junction bases left unmatched: 7. Germline V gene sequence: CDR1 MNHNY, CDR2 SVGAGI (reference sequence). This CDR3 has 15 residues.

Concerning this clone itself: The germline gene is not matched at one end of the junction; a read error may be the cause. The CDR3 here is CASSSGTSNTGELFF. CDR3 in DNA: TGTGCTAGCAGCTCAGGGACATCTAACACCGGGGAGCTGTTTTTT. This chain connects TRBV7-7 to TRBJ2-2; perhaps TRBD1 as D (6 bases). Per germline, CDR1 SSHAT and CDR2 FNYEAQ (reference sequence). CDR3 size: 15 residues.

The chain uses TRBV18 and TRBJ2-4; no definite D call. CDR3 length: 15 residues. Trimming shortened V by 0 bases and J by 5 bases, and 11 bases separated the two germline ends. Germline CDR1 is KGHSH and CDR2 is LQKENI. CDR3 DNA sequence: TGTGCCAGCTCACCACCGGTAAAGCGCCAAAACATTCAGTACTTC. Protein sequence: CASSPPVKRQNIQYF.

The chain combines TRBV5-1 with TRBJ1-2, with TRBD1 as a possible D gene (6 bases). CDR3 length: 11 amino acids. Germline loops: CDR1 SGHRS, CDR2 YFSETQ. V shed 3 bases and J shed 8 bases, with 8 bases lying between them. Here the CDR3 reads CASSSGHGYTF. CDR3 in DNA: TGCGCCAGCAGCTCGGGACACGGCTACACCTTC.

This clone has just one count. The chain recombines TRBV29-1 with TRBJ2-1, with D uncertain. This CDR3 contains 12 residues. Trimming took off 4 bases at V and 7 bases at J, with 11 bases between the two ends. CDR1 and CDR2 (germline): SQVTM, ANQGSEA. The CDR3 loop is CSVVFRRNEQFF. CDR3 nucleotides: TGCAGCGTTGTCTTCCGGCGGAATGAGCAGTTCTTC.

The rearrangement uses TRBV9 and TRBJ1-6, with TRBD1 matching 7 bases. This CDR3 region has 16 residues. Germline V gene data show CDR1 as SGDLS and CDR2 as YYNGEE. Losses at the gene ends were 6 bases for V and 0 bases for J; bases not matched to a gene: 6. The CDR3 loop is CASTPGDSSYNSPLHF. CDR3 coding DNA: TGTGCCAGCACACCAGGGGACAGCTCCTATAATTCACCCCTCCACTTT.

V and J are TRBV5-6 and TRBJ1-4; 11 nucleotides match TRBD1. The ends lost 2 bases at V and 10 bases at J; junction bases unmatched: 4. Per germline, CDR1 SGHDT and CDR2 YYEEEE. The CDR3 has 14 amino acids. CDR3: CASSLGQGAPKLFF. The CDR3 DNA reads TGTGCCAGCAGCTTAGGACAGGGGGCCCCAAAACTGTTTTTT.

The chain employs TRBV5-6 and TRBJ1-2; D is unresolved. The CDR3 sequence is 15 residues long. Trimming left V 4 bases short and J 6 bases short, with 19 bases between. Germline V gene sequence: CDR1 SGHDT, CDR2 YYEEEE. CDR3 region: CASSRGRRVSDGYTF. In DNA, the CDR3 is TGTGCCAGCAGCCGAGGTAGGAGGGTATCCGATGGCTACACCTTC.

The table lists this clone with a count of one. The rearrangement joins TRBV18 to TRBJ1-2, with 7 bases that match TRBD1. CDR1 is KGHSH, CDR2 LQKENI, per germline. J lost 8 bases, V lost 1 base, and 10 bases had no gene match. The CDR3 extends over 15 amino acids. Here the CDR3 DNA reads TGTGCCAGCTCACCACGGACTCGAGGGGGCGCGGGCTACACCTTC. It translates to CASSPRTRGGAGYTF.

The chain is built from TRBV30 and TRBJ1-4, with D possibly TRBD1 on 5 matching bases. This CDR3 is built from 13 residues. Between the trimmed V and J ends, which lost 0 bases and 3 bases, there was a span of 5 bases. Germline V gene data show CDR1 as GTSNPN and CDR2 as SVGIG (reference sequence). The CDR3 region is CAWSVTANEKLFF. The CDR3 bases are TGTGCCTGGAGTGTGACAGCTAATGAAAAACTGTTTTTT.

The count of this clone is one. V is TRBV6-5 and J is TRBJ2-1; TRBD2 agrees at 11 bases. CDR1 is MNHEY, CDR2 SVGAGI, per germline. The J segment lost 3 bases and the V segment lost 5 bases, leaving 3 bases of the junction unmatched. The CDR3 has 15 amino acids. The CDR3 region is CASSATSGSYNEQFF. The CDR3 bases are TGTGCCAGCAGTGCCACTAGCGGGAGCTACAATGAGCAGTTCTTC.

The rearrangement joins TRBV5-1 to TRBJ1-3; D is unresolved. The CDR3 length is 15 residues. Germline values: CDR1 SGHRS, CDR2 YFSETQ. Trimming shortened V by 0 bases and J by 0 bases, and 7 bases separated the two germline ends. The CDR3 here is CASSLGQNSGNTIYF. The CDR3 DNA reads TGCGCCAGCAGCTTGGGGCAGAACTCTGGAAACACCATATATTTT.

The chain links TRBV28 to TRBJ1-3; 7 bases agree with TRBD1. This CDR3 has 18 amino acids. Germline assignment: CDR1 MDHEN and CDR2 SYDVKM. The J segment lost 4 bases and the V segment lost 0 bases, leaving 12 bases of the junction unmatched. The CDR3 loop is CASSLWGLQGRLGNTIYF. CDR3 sequence (DNA): TGTGCCAGCAGTTTATGGGGCTTACAGGGGAGGTTAGGAAACACCATATATTTT.

This clone appeared once. The J gene is TRBJ2-5, the V gene TRBV5-1; 8 nucleotides agree with TRBD1. Germline V gene data show CDR1 as SGHRS and CDR2 as YFSETQ. There are 16 residues in the CDR3. V shed 4 bases and J 4 bases; nucleotides not matched to a gene: 12. CDR3 sequence (DNA): TGCGCCAGCAGCCCCCTGACAGGGGTTGTCGGAGAGACCCAGTACTTC. This codes for CASSPLTGVVGETQYF.

This clone appeared once. The genes are TRBV15 and TRBJ1-5; the match to TRBD1 covers 8 bases. The V segment lost 0 bases and the J segment 6 bases; nucleotides outside the gene matches: 10. Germline CDR1 is LNHNV and CDR2 is YYDKDF (reference sequence). This CDR3 is 17 amino acids long. DNA for the CDR3: TGTGCCACCAGCAGAGACCGTACAGGGGGTTCGGGTCAGCCCCAGCATTTT. Its translation: CATSRDRTGGSGQPQHF.

V and J are TRBV7-9 and TRBJ1-6; 7 bases are a match to TRBD1. V lost 9 bases and J lost 10; bases outside the gene matches: 9. Germline V gives CDR1 SEHNR, CDR2 FQNEAQ (reference sequence). The CDR3 length is 13 residues. CDR3 DNA sequence: TGTGCCAGTAACAGGGGAGGACGATCACCCCTCCACTTT. Protein product: CASNRGGRSPLHF.

The chain employs TRBV28 and TRBJ2-7, with 10 bases matching TRBD2. Germline V gene sequence: CDR1 MDHEN, CDR2 SYDVKM. V shed 3 bases, J shed 4 bases, and the junction held 15 bases outside the gene matches. This CDR3 region has 18 residues. This CDR3 is CASSFNRLSSGSRYEQYF. As DNA, the CDR3 is TGTGCCAGCAGTTTCAATCGGTTGTCTAGCGGGAGTCGTTACGAGCAGTACTTC.

The CDR3 bases are TGTGCCAGCAGTTCCCTGACCCGGGACTGGGGGTGGGGCTCTGGGGCCAACGTCCTGACTTTC. Protein: CASSSLTRDWGWGSGANVLTF. This chain joins TRBV27 and TRBJ2-6; the D gene is possibly TRBD2 (6 bases). The V and J ends lost 4 bases and 0 bases respectively, with 25 bases between them. Per germline, CDR1 MNHEY and CDR2 SMNVEV (reference sequence). CDR3 length: 21 amino acids.

The rearrangement links TRBV11-2 to TRBJ2-1; a weak D match, TRBD2 (6 bases). Looked up from germline, CDR1 is SGHAT and CDR2 is FQNNGV. This CDR3 is built from 14 residues. V dropped 0 bases and J dropped 8 bases, with 11 bases sitting between them. The CDR3: CASSLDHGEDEQFF. DNA of the CDR3: TGTGCCAGCAGCTTAGATCATGGGGAGGATGAGCAGTTCTTC.

The rearrangement joins TRBV5-5 to TRBJ2-5; TRBD1 aligns across 7 bases. V was pared by 4 bases and J by 8 bases, with 8 bases of the junction left unmatched. This CDR3 is built from 13 residues. Germline V gene data show CDR1 as SGHKS and CDR2 as YYEKEE (reference sequence). The CDR3 nucleotides read TGTGCCAGCAGCCAGGACAGGTTCGGAACCCAGTACTTC. This sequence encodes CASSQDRFGTQYF. Using reference TRBV5-5 and TRBJ2-5 for the parts outside the CDR3, the full variable domain is DAGVTQSPTHLIKTRGQQVTLRCSPISGHKSVSWYQQVLGQGPQFIFQYYEKEERGRGNFPDRFSARQFPNYSSELNVNALLLGDSALYLCASSQDRFGTQYFGPGTRLLVL.

This chain uses TRBV7-9 with TRBJ2-1, with D uncertain. Trimming pared 4 bases from V and 5 bases from J, leaving 3 bases between. The CDR3 sequence is 11 residues long. Germline values: CDR1 SEHNR, CDR2 FQNEAQ (reference sequence). CDR3 in DNA: TGTGCCAGCAGCTCTAACAATGAGCAGTTCTTC. Translation: CASSSNNEQFF.

Points on this clone: One end of the junction does not line up with germline, which may come from a read error. The chain uses TRBV6-6 and TRBJ2-7; 9 nucleotides match TRBD1. The V gene's germline CDR1 is MNHNY and CDR2 SVGAGI (reference sequence). CDR3 length: 16 residues. The CDR3 coding sequence is TGTGCCAGCAGTTACGGTTCGGGACAGGGTATCAATTGGGCAAACTTC. Translated, it gives CASSYGSGQGINWANF.

The chain joins TRBV4-1 to TRBJ1-1; D not certain. Germline CDR1 reads MGHRA; CDR2 reads YSYEKL. V gave up 0 bases and J gave up 4 bases, with 12 bases separating them. The CDR3 totals 15 residues. Here the CDR3 DNA reads TGCGCCAGCAGCCAAGATGATTGGGAGGGCACTGAAGCTTTCTTT. Translated, it gives CASSQDDWEGTEAFF.